This T cell receptor beta chain came from a study of OX40 agonist ivuxolimab in advanced cancers. The CDR3 covers 16 residues. The trim removed 4 bases at V and 4 bases at J, leaving 10 bases unmatched. Germline CDR1 reads SGHNT; CDR2 reads YYREEE (reference sequence). Patients who had autoimmune disease history or got systemic immunosuppression were left out. TCRdb's copy holds only in-frame clones and misses some; the assay was immunoSEQ multiplex PCR. This table holds tens of thousands of clones, approximately 86% found once. The sequences come from CD4+ or CD8+ T cells sorted from blood, collected in a trial of the OX40 agonist ivuxolimab. V is TRBV5-4 and J is TRBJ2-1; 8 nucleotides align to TRBD2. This sequence originates from an adult with an advanced solid tumor such as melanoma, head and neck, liver or kidney cancer. The CDR3 DNA reads TGTGCCAGCAGCAAACGGGGACTAGACCTTTACAATGAGCAGTTCTTC. This codes for CASSKRGLDLYNEQFF. The full variable domain, rest sourced from reference TRBV5-4 and TRBJ2-1, is ETGVTQSPTHLIKTRGQQVTLRCSSQSGHNTVSWYQQALGQGPQFIFQYYREEENGRGNFPPRFSGLQFPNYSSELNVNALELDDSALYLCASSKRGLDLYNEQFFGPGTRLTVL.